This TCR beta chain was obtained from a study of response to subunit inactivated influenza vaccine. Whole-study results and caveats: The authors suggested that every seasonal influenza vaccination recruits few new T cells.

This CDR3 is 11 amino acids long. Germline loops: CDR1 ENHRY, CDR2 SYGVKD. The V gene lost 6 bases and the J gene lost 4 bases, with 4 bases spanning the gap. TCRdb re-derived calls from the RT-PCR reads in MiXCR, one entry per CDR3 protein. The sample contains about 830,000 distinct CDR3 sequences, around 20% of which appear only once. This clonotype was seen a handful of times. As yet, its antigen is unknown. The chain couples TRBV10-3 to TRBJ2-1; D not certain. The sequencing used PBMCs from blood, collected approximately 5 days after vaccination. The clonotype comes from a man aged 45-65 years who received an inactivated influenza vaccine. The CDR3 sequence: CAIRQYNEQFF. The DNA of the CDR3 is TGTGCCATCAGACAGTACAATGAGCAGTTCTTC.